This T cell receptor beta chain was profiled in a study of spatial heterogeneity in lung cancer. Overall study context: There were consistently more beta-chain sequences detected than alpha-chain sequences. Study-wide results and caveats: Mutation tallies in tumors tracked expanded intratumoral alpha and beta TCR counts.

This clonotype was observed at least ten times. Its matching antigen is unknown. TCRdb fed the 5' RACE reads into MiXCR, producing one record per CDR3 protein. The sample lists 16,000 or so distinct CDR3 sequences, 4.5% to 7% occurring once. The time point was: sample taken at primary tumor resection. The source was lung tumor tissue, collected at surgery. The TCR sequence derives from a female donor with early-stage non-small cell lung cancer.

The CDR3 DNA sequence: TGTGCCAGCAGCTTAAGCGGGTGGGCAGCCCAAGAGACCCAGTACTTC. Its protein is CASSLSGWAAQETQYF. V gene TRBV7-9 combines with J gene TRBJ2-5; D might be TRBD2 (6 bases). The CDR3 loop spans 16 amino acids. Germline assignment: CDR1 SEHNR and CDR2 FQNEAQ (reference sequence). Deletions cut 2 bases from V and 1 base from J, with 14 bases between.